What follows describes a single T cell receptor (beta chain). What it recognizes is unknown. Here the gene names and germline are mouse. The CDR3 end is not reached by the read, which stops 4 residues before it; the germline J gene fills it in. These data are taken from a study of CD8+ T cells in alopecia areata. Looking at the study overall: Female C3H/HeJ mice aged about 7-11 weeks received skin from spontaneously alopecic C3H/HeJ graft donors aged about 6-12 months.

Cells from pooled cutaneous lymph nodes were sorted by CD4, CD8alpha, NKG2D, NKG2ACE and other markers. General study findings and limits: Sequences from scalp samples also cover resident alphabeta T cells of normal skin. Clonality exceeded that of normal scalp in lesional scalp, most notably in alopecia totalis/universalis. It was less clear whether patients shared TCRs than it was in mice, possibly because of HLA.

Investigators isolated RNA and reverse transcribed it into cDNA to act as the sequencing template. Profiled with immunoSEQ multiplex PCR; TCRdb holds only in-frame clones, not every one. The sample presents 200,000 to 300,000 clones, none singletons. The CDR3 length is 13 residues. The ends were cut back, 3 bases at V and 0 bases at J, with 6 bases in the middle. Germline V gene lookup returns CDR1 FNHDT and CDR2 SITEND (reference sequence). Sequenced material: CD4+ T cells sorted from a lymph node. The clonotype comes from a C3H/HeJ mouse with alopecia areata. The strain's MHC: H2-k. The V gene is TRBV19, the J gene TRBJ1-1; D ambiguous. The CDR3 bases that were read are TGTGCCAGCAGTACTGCAACAAACACA. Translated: CASSTATNT. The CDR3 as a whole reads CASSTATNTEVFF.